A selection of T cell receptor beta chains follows, all from one sample in a study of identical twins. MiXCR, applied by TCRdb to the 5' RACE reads, yields one record per CDR3 protein. The data show roughly 1.6 million distinct CDR3 sequences, less than 35% seen once. The sample taken for sequencing was cord blood. These receptors all come from a newborn girl in good health. CDR3s include the opening cysteine and the closing phenylalanine or tryptophan. D genes are given only for firm matches. Not all rows give a size; the values are once, few, many and, for expanded clones, a class.

d_call	v_call	clone_size	j_call	cdr3_nt	cdr3_aa
TRBD2	TRBV5-1	.	TRBJ2-1	TGCGCCAGCAGCCGGGCGGGACTAGCGGGAGAGAATGAGCAGTTCTTC	CASSRAGLAGENEQFF
.	TRBV4-2	many	TRBJ1-5	TGTGCCAGCAGCCAAGCAGGGAGCAATCAGCCCCAGCATTTT	CASSQAGSNQPQHF
TRBD2	TRBV12-3/TRBV12-4	.	TRBJ2-1	TGTGCCAGCAGTTTGACTAGCGGGAAAACAGGGAATGAGCAGTTCTTC	CASSLTSGKTGNEQFF
.	TRBV20-1	.	TRBJ1-4	TGCAGTGCTAGAGATACAGGAAGAGATGAAAAACTGTTTTTT	CSARDTGRDEKLFF
.	TRBV3-1	few	TRBJ2-7	TGTGCCAGCAGCCAAGCCCCTACCTACGAGCAGTACTTC	CASSQAPTYEQYF
.	TRBV5-1	.	TRBJ1-2	TGCGCCAGCAGCCGAGGGCCGGAAGGGTATGGCTACACCTTC	CASSRGPEGYGYTF
.	TRBV7-2	.	TRBJ2-1	TGTGCCAGCAGCTTACTTGGACTCTCGAACAATGAGCAGTTCTTC	CASSLLGLSNNEQFF
.	TRBV20-1	.	TRBJ1-1	TGCAGTGCTAGAGGGGACCTCACTGAAGCTTTCTTT	CSARGDLTEAFF
.	TRBV18	few	TRBJ1-4	TGTGCCAGCTCACCATTGGGCAGGCCTAATGAAAAACTGTTTTTT	CASSPLGRPNEKLFF
.	TRBV20-1	.	TRBJ2-3	TGCAGTGCTAGGCGAGGGACGTGGACAGATACGCAGTATTTT	CSARRGTWTDTQYF
TRBD2	TRBV20-1	.	TRBJ2-7	TGCAGTGCTAGAGATAGACTAGCGGCAACCTACAATGAGCAGTACTTC	CSARDRLAATYNEQYF
.	TRBV24-1	many	TRBJ2-7	TGTGCCACCAGTGATCCTGACACCTACGAGCAGTACTTC	CATSDPDTYEQYF
.	TRBV25-1	.	TRBJ1-2	TGTGCCAGCAGTGATAATACGGCTAACTATGGCTACACCTTC	CASSDNTANYGYTF
.	TRBV2	.	TRBJ2-7	TGTGCCAAAAACTCCTACGAGCAGTACTTC	CAKNSYEQYF
TRBD2	TRBV4-1	.	TRBJ2-3	TGCGCCAGCGGCATAACGGGGGGGCCCGTGGGCACAGATACGCAGTATTTT	CASGITGGPVGTDTQYF
.	TRBV18	few	TRBJ2-3	TGTGCCAGCTCACCAGCCCCCGCAGATACGCAGTATTTT	CASSPAPADTQYF
.	TRBV20-1	few	TRBJ1-5	TGCAGTGCTAGAGTTAGGGGGGTCGGTCAGCCCCAGCATTTT	CSARVRGVGQPQHF
.	TRBV11-2	many	TRBJ2-5	TGTGCCAGCAGCTTAGGCAGGGCCCCTCAAGAGACCCAGTACTTC	CASSLGRAPQETQYF
.	TRBV5-1	.	TRBJ1-2	TGCGCCAGCAGCACCAACCAGGGGCACGATGGCTACACCTTC	CASSTNQGHDGYTF
TRBD1	TRBV20-1	.	TRBJ2-5	TGCAGTGCTAGACCCTCGACAGGGGGAGAGACCCAGTACTTC	CSARPSTGGETQYF
TRBD1	TRBV6-5	.	TRBJ1-2	TGTGCCAGCAGTTACTCGGGGACAGGGACCAGGAGTGGCTACACCTTC	CASSYSGTGTRSGYTF
TRBD1	TRBV9	.	TRBJ2-2	TGTGCCAGCAGCGTAGGACAGGGGTCCTCTAGGTTTTCGGGGGAGCTGTTTTTT	CASSVGQGSSRFSGELFF
TRBD2	TRBV6-1	.	TRBJ2-1	TGTGCCAGCAGTACCCCACCGCCGGGACTACTTAGCTCCTACAATGAGCAGTTCTTC	CASSTPPPGLLSSYNEQFF
TRBD1	TRBV10-3	many	TRBJ1-4	TGTGCCATCAGGTCGACAGGGGGAAATGAAAAACTGTTTTTT	CAIRSTGGNEKLFF
.	TRBV6-1	.	TRBJ1-5	TGTGCCAGCAGTGATGCCGGGAGGGTTAGCAATCAGCCCCAGCATTTT	CASSDAGRVSNQPQHF
TRBD1	TRBV5-1	.	TRBJ1-6	TGCGCCAGTCCCGGACAGGGGGAGAATTCACCCCTCCACTTT	CASPGQGENSPLHF
TRBD2	TRBV6-6	few	TRBJ2-1	TGTGCCAGCAGTTCCTCGTCGCTAGCGGGCCTCAATGAGCAGTTCTTC	CASSSSSLAGLNEQFF
TRBD1	TRBV25-1	few	TRBJ2-3	TGTGCCAGCAGTGACCTAAAAAGCGGACAGGGAAGTCGAACAGATACGCAGTATTTT	CASSDLKSGQGSRTDTQYF
TRBD1	TRBV7-7	.	TRBJ2-5	TGTGCCAGCATCATACAGGGGCTGCAAGAGACCCAGTACTTC	CASIIQGLQETQYF
TRBD1	TRBV9	.	TRBJ1-2	TGTGCCAGCAGCGTAGGGTGGGACAGTTACTCTGGCTACACCTTC	CASSVGWDSYSGYTF
.	TRBV20-1	.	TRBJ1-5	TGCAGTGCTAGAGAACGGGGCAGGGGAGGGAATCAGCCCCAGCATTTT	CSARERGRGGNQPQHF
.	TRBV20-1	few	TRBJ2-7	TGCAGTGCTAGGGGCAGGGGAACCTACGAGCAGTACTTC	CSARGRGTYEQYF